These T cell receptor beta chains were read from a single sample in a study of cytomegalovirus exposure and HLA in healthy donors. This table comes from immunoSEQ multiplex PCR, and its TCRdb copy is limited to in-frame clones, with some not included. The table records around 94,000 clones, about 80% of them present only once. The sample consisted of PBMCs. All receptors derive from a human donor in good health. Each CDR3 is given with its conserved first and last residue. Fields, in order: CDR3 protein, J gene, V gene.

CDR3 protein: CASSSSLAASTDTQYF
J gene: TRBJ2-3
V gene: TRBV6-5

CDR3 protein: CASSTAAAREKLFF
J gene: TRBJ1-4
V gene: TRBV6-5

CDR3 protein: CASSFLVGQGGYYGYTF
J gene: TRBJ1-2
V gene: TRBV5-6

CDR3 protein: CSGGQAGNTQYF
J gene: TRBJ2-3
V gene: TRBV29-1

CDR3 protein: CSVDKGSGGAIDEQFF
J gene: TRBJ2-1
V gene: TRBV29-1

CDR3 protein: CASKSNRAGQDYEQYF
J gene: TRBJ2-7
V gene: TRBV19

CDR3 protein: CASGISVGLSNQPQHF
J gene: TRBJ1-5
V gene: TRBV28

CDR3 protein: CASSDPRVNYGYTF
J gene: TRBJ1-2
V gene: TRBV6-1

CDR3 protein: CASSVGGSQKETQYF
J gene: TRBJ2-5
V gene: TRBV19

CDR3 protein: CASSLVGAPGDRLSTDTQYF
J gene: TRBJ2-3
V gene: TRBV7-6

CDR3 protein: CASGSITSGTAKSGANVLTF
J gene: TRBJ2-6
V gene: TRBV12-5

CDR3 protein: CAVSSGTYNEQFF
J gene: TRBJ2-1
V gene: TRBV10-3

CDR3 protein: CASSVGGQGPYGYTF
J gene: TRBJ1-2
V gene: TRBV9

CDR3 protein: CASSARGGDTQYF
J gene: TRBJ2-3
V gene: TRBV9

CDR3 protein: CASSPMVGLAGGGTGELFF
J gene: TRBJ2-2
V gene: TRBV9

CDR3 protein: CASRQTGVNEKLFF
J gene: TRBJ1-4
V gene: TRBV28

CDR3 protein: CASRLTDTQYF
J gene: TRBJ2-3
V gene: TRBV27

CDR3 protein: CASGHDRPNTEAFF
J gene: TRBJ1-1
V gene: TRBV12-5

CDR3 protein: CASNYRENTEAFF
J gene: TRBJ1-1
V gene: TRBV2

CDR3 protein: CASTPPGGYVNSPLHF
J gene: TRBJ1-6
V gene: TRBV25-1

CDR3 protein: CASHKTSRTYEQYF
J gene: TRBJ2-7
V gene: TRBV7-2

CDR3 protein: CASSPPGGSGNTIYF
J gene: TRBJ1-3
V gene: TRBV18

CDR3 protein: CASVPSGNSYNEQFF
J gene: TRBJ2-1
V gene: TRBV7-9

CDR3 protein: CASSRGGSTDTQYF
J gene: TRBJ2-3
V gene: TRBV14

CDR3 protein: CASSYGGSGGNQPQHF
J gene: TRBJ1-5
V gene: TRBV6-6

CDR3 protein: CASSLMSQGTGELFF
J gene: TRBJ2-2
V gene: TRBV7-3

CDR3 protein: CASSFGGTGGWDQPQHF
J gene: TRBJ1-5
V gene: TRBV7-9

CDR3 protein: CSVEDVDRGHPGELFF
J gene: TRBJ2-2
V gene: TRBV29-1

CDR3 protein: CASSQSPGTGETQYF
J gene: TRBJ2-5
V gene: TRBV23-1

CDR3 protein: CASSDRQFRSYEQYF
J gene: TRBJ2-7
V gene: TRBV28

CDR3 protein: CASSYEGLSNSPLHF
J gene: TRBJ1-6
V gene: TRBV6-5

CDR3 protein: CASSPHQETQYF
J gene: TRBJ2-5
V gene: TRBV5-1

CDR3 protein: CAWGPQPLHF
J gene: TRBJ1-6
V gene: TRBV30